The 13 T cell receptor beta chains below were found in one sample sequenced in a study of OX40 agonist ivuxolimab in advanced cancers. Produced via immunoSEQ multiplex PCR; TCRdb's table is partial and in-frame only. This sample has 75,000 to 100,000 clones, with around nine tenths found just once. Sequencing used CD4+ or CD8+ T cells sorted from blood, obtained in a trial of the OX40 agonist ivuxolimab. The source is an adult with an advanced solid tumor such as melanoma, head and neck, liver or kidney cancer.

The V and J genes are TRBV27 and TRBJ2-7; D perhaps matches TRBD1 (6 bases). The CDR3 runs 15 residues. V was pared by 5 bases and J by 5 bases, with 19 bases between. Germline-derived CDR1 and CDR2 are MNHEY and SMNVEV (reference sequence). The CDR3 protein is CASSEHRTALDEQYF. CDR3 coding DNA: TGTGCCAGCAGTGAACATCGGACAGCTCTCGACGAGCAGTACTTC.

There are a few counts of this clone. The chain combines TRBV2 with TRBJ2-3; the D gene is possibly TRBD2 (6 bases). CDR1 SNHLY and CDR2 FYNNEI come from the germline V gene. V was clipped by 4 bases and J by 2 bases, with 13 bases between them. The CDR3 extends over 15 amino acids. This chain's CDR3 is CASSGGRNPTDTQYF. The CDR3 region has the DNA TGTGCCAGCAGTGGAGGGAGGAACCCCACAGATACGCAGTATTTT.

V usage is TRBV7-3 and J usage is TRBJ2-2; D is unclear. The CDR3 covers 13 residues. With 5 bases removed from V and 2 bases from J, the gap between germline ends came to 6 bases. Germline CDR1 is SGHTA and CDR2 is FQGTGA. The CDR3 nucleotides read TGTGCCAGCAGCCCTCAAAACACCGGGGAGCTGTTTTTT. Translating it yields CASSPQNTGELFF.

This rearrangement joins TRBV30 to TRBJ1-5, with unresolved D. Germline CDR1 GTSNPN, CDR2 SVGIG (reference sequence). The CDR3 extends over 13 amino acids. V was clipped by 0 bases and J by 8 bases, with 11 bases between them. The CDR3 coding sequence is TGTGCCTGGAGTGTACAAGGGATGAAGCCCCAGCATTTT. It is translated as CAWSVQGMKPQHF.

V and J are TRBV4-2 and TRBJ1-1; maybe TRBD1 (6 bases). The V and J ends lost 0 bases and 4 bases respectively, with 15 bases between them. The CDR3 has 16 residues. Germline V lookup: CDR1 LGHNA, CDR2 YNFKEQ. In DNA, the CDR3 is TGTGCCAGCAGCCAAGAATTCAGGACAGTGGGCACTGAAGCTTTCTTT. Encoded protein: CASSQEFRTVGTEAFF.

This clone was counted between two and nine times. The chain employs TRBV27 and TRBJ1-5; no clear D gene. V shed 3 bases and J shed 3 bases, with 15 bases lying between them. Germline V CDR1 and CDR2: MNHEY, SMNVEV (reference sequence). The CDR3 covers 16 residues. CDR3: CASSLRGFGSNQPQHF. CDR3 DNA sequence: TGTGCCAGCAGTTTGAGAGGGTTCGGCTCCAATCAGCCCCAGCATTTT.

The V call is TRBV6-1, the J call TRBJ2-1, with 7 bases matching TRBD2. Germline CDR1 MNHNS, CDR2 SASEGT. The V and J ends lost 1 base and 4 bases, in that order; junction bases with no gene match: 7. The CDR3 has 16 amino acids. The CDR3 spells CASSEEGGRAYNEQFF. The CDR3 DNA reads as TGTGCCAGCAGTGAAGAGGGAGGGAGGGCATACAATGAGCAGTTCTTC.

The V call is TRBV7-9, the J call TRBJ2-3; D is perhaps TRBD1 (6 bases). The CDR3 extends over 11 amino acids. Per germline, CDR1 SEHNR and CDR2 FQNEAQ (reference sequence). With 5 bases removed from V and 10 bases from J, the gap between germline ends came to 10 bases. Here the CDR3 DNA reads TGTGCCAGCAGCCACGAGGGGGCGCAGTATTTT. Its protein is CASSHEGAQYF.

The gene calls are TRBV4-1 and TRBJ2-1; 7 bases are shared with TRBD2. The CDR3 has 16 amino acids. Unmatched junction bases numbered 9, after V lost 2 bases and J lost 5 bases. Germline-derived CDR1 and CDR2 are MGHRA and YSYEKL. The CDR3, as DNA: TGCGCCAGCAGCCAAATGTGGCGGGAGAAAAACAATGAGCAGTTCTTC. Protein product: CASSQMWREKNNEQFF.

The chain carries TRBV9 and TRBJ2-7; 9 bases align to TRBD2. CDR3 length equals 14 residues. CDR1 is SGDLS, CDR2 YYNGEE, per germline. The V and J ends lost 3 bases and 3 bases, in that order; junction bases with no gene match: 4. CDR3 sequence: CASSAREGFYEQYF. CDR3 DNA: TGTGCCAGCAGCGCGCGGGAGGGTTTCTACGAGCAGTACTTC.

The chain is built from TRBV7-2 and TRBJ2-3; TRBD2 is a possible D gene (5 bases). This CDR3 is 15 amino acids long. Per germline, CDR1 SGHTA and CDR2 FQGNSA. Deletions cut 2 bases from V and 1 base from J, with 10 bases between. DNA of the CDR3: TGTGCCAGCAGCTTACTCCAGCGGCGCACAGATACGCAGTATTTT. It specifies CASSLLQRRTDTQYF.

The chain uses TRBV6-5 and TRBJ1-4; a possible D gene is TRBD1 (6 bases). CDR3 size: 16 residues. Trimming removed 0 bases from V and 10 bases from J, with 18 bases in between. Germline values: CDR1 MNHEY, CDR2 SVGAGI. CDR3 sequence: CASSYSMVGGSGKLFF. The CDR3 nucleotides are TGTGCCAGCAGTTACTCGATGGTAGGGGGATCGGGAAAACTGTTTTTT.

This chain uses TRBV5-1 with TRBJ1-4; possibly TRBD1 for D (6 bases). This CDR3 region has 15 residues. V lost 3 bases and J 8 bases, leaving 17 bases between the germline ends. Germline CDR1 is SGHRS and CDR2 is YFSETQ. The CDR3 DNA reads as TGCGCCAGCAGCTGGGGGGACACGAGTGGGGAAAAACTGTTTTTT. Amino acids: CASSWGDTSGEKLFF.